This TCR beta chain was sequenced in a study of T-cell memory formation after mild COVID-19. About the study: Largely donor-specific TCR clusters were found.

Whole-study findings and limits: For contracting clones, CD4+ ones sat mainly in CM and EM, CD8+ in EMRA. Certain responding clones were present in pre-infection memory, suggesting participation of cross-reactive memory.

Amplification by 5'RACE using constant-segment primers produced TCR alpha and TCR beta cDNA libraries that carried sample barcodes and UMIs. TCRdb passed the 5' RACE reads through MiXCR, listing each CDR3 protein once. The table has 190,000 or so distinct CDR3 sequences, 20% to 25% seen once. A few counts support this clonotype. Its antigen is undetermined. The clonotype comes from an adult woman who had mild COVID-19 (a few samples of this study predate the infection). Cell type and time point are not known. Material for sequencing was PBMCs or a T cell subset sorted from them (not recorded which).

The CDR3 loop reads CAIGALRYNEQFF. The CDR3 nucleotides read TGTGCCATCGGGGCTTTGCGGTACAATGAGCAGTTCTTC. The V gene is TRBV7-8, the J gene TRBJ2-1; the D gene could be TRBD1 or TRBD2 (5 bases each). Germline V gives CDR1 SGHVS, CDR2 FQNEAQ. The CDR3 has 13 residues. V gave up 10 bases and J gave up 4 bases, with 14 bases separating them.